The next 16 T cell receptor beta chains were all read from a single sample in a study of beta chain features in type 1 diabetes. The entirety of the isolated RNA underwent reverse transcription, so expressed TCRB transcripts were sequenced. Sequencing used immunoSEQ multiplex PCR; TCRdb keeps in-frame clones, though not all of them. The profile shows 500,000 to 700,000 clones, 15% to 17% of them singletons. The sequenced sample consisted of naive CD4+ T cells from blood. The receptor source for this set is a man aged 18 to 30 in good health.

As for this clone: This could be a read error, since a much larger clone is one nucleotide away. The same CDR3 is also encoded by other DNA sequences in this sample. This sequence joins TRBV10-3 and TRBJ2-5, with D unresolved. The J call may not be correct, given that the DNA end is closer to TRBJ2-7. The germline gives CDR1 ENHRY, CDR2 SYGVKD. The CDR3 length is 12 residues. For the CDR3, the DNA is TGTGCCATCAGTGAGTCGGGTTACGAGCAGTACTTC. Its translation is CAISESGYEQYF.

This clone was counted a few times. V gene TRBV30 combines with J gene TRBJ1-2; no firm D call. V was cut by 0 bases and J by 12 bases, with 8 bases left in between. The length of the CDR3 is 10 residues. Germline CDR1 GTSNPN, CDR2 SVGIG (reference sequence). This CDR3 reads CAWSVGPHTF. The CDR3, as DNA: TGTGCCTGGAGTGTTGGGCCCCACACCTTC.

The V call is TRBV29-1, the J call TRBJ1-1, with D unresolved. Trimming shortened V by 7 bases and J by 1 base, and 10 bases separated the two germline ends. The CDR3 extends over 12 amino acids. Germline lookup yields CDR1 SQVTM and CDR2 ANQGSEA. CDR3 bases: TGCAGCGGTACCCCGACGAACACTGAAGCTTTCTTT. Protein product: CSGTPTNTEAFF.

The chain is built from TRBV7-9 and TRBJ2-7, with 8 nucleotides matching TRBD2. V shed 11 bases, J shed 4 bases, and the junction held 10 bases outside the gene matches. Germline values: CDR1 SEHNR, CDR2 FQNEAQ (reference sequence). The CDR3 is made up of 13 amino acids. CDR3 residues: CAGDRGGGYEQYF. In nucleotides, the CDR3 is TGTGCCGGGGATCGGGGGGGAGGTTACGAGCAGTACTTC.

The table lists this clone with a few counts. The rearrangement uses TRBV4-3 and TRBJ1-2; a possible D gene is TRBD1 (5 bases). Germline values: CDR1 LGHNA, CDR2 YSLEER. The ends were cut back, 3 bases at V and 3 bases at J, with 14 bases in the middle. The CDR3 consists of 15 residues. Written as DNA, the CDR3 is TGCGCCAGCAGCCAGGGACCGGCTGTGGACTATGGCTACACCTTC. It is translated as CASSQGPAVDYGYTF.

The chain uses TRBV15 and TRBJ2-1; the match to TRBD1 covers 10 bases. Germline CDR1 reads LNHNV; CDR2 reads YYDKDF (reference sequence). The CDR3 is made up of 15 amino acids. Germline trimming cut 8 bases from V and 1 base from J; bases unmatched to any gene: 5. CDR3 sequence (DNA): TGTGCCACCTCCCGGGACAGGGGATCCTACAATGAGCAGTTCTTC. Its protein is CATSRDRGSYNEQFF.

CDR3 DNA: TGTGCCACCAGCAGAGGGGACAGGCCTACGAACACCGGGGAGCTGTTTTTT. Its protein is CATSRGDRPTNTGELFF. The gene calls are TRBV15 and TRBJ2-2; TRBD1 matches at 8 bases. The CDR3 has 17 amino acids. The trim removed 1 base at V and 0 bases at J, leaving 4 bases unmatched. In germline, CDR1 is LNHNV, CDR2 YYDKDF (reference sequence).

CDR3 DNA sequence: TGTGCCAGCAGCTCTCGACTAGCGGCCTACAATGAGCAGTTCTTC. Its protein is CASSSRLAAYNEQFF. The V and J genes are TRBV11-3 and TRBJ2-1, with TRBD2 matching 9 bases. The V segment lost 4 bases and the J segment 2 bases; nucleotides outside the gene matches: 3. The germline V gene has CDR1 SGHNT and CDR2 YENEEA. CDR3 length: 15 amino acids.

This clone was counted between two and nine times. A junction boundary mismatches the germline segment, possibly from a read error. The rearrangement links TRBV19 to TRBJ2-5, with TRBD1 matching over 11 bases. Germline V lookup: CDR1 LNHDA, CDR2 SQIVND (reference sequence). The CDR3 runs 18 residues. The CDR3 loop is CASSIALPGQGAQGTQYF. CDR3 bases: TGTGCCAGTAGTATAGCCCTCCCAGGACAGGGGGCCCAAGGGACCCAGTACTTC. The full variable domain, with the rest looked up from reference TRBV19 and TRBJ2-5, is DGGITQSPKYLFRKEGQNVTLSCEQNLNHDAMYWYRQDPGQGLRLIYYSQIVNDFQKGDIAEGYSVSREKKESFPLTVTSAQKNPTAFYLCASSIALPGQGAQGTQYFGPGTRLLVL.

This sequence joins TRBV7-9 and TRBJ1-1, with D tentatively TRBD1 (6 bases). Germline CDR1 reads SEHNR; CDR2 reads FQNEAQ (reference sequence). This CDR3 is built from 15 residues. With 6 bases removed from V and 2 bases from J, the gap between germline ends came to 16 bases. This CDR3 reads CASRKTGTPNTEAFF. The CDR3 nucleotides read TGTGCCAGCAGAAAGACCGGGACACCAAACACTGAAGCTTTCTTT.

The chain uses TRBV7-6 and TRBJ1-4; D not resolved. The CDR3 has 13 residues. V was cut by 3 bases and J by 8 bases, with 10 bases left in between. The germline CDR1 and CDR2 sequences are SGHVS and FNYEAQ. This CDR3 is CASSLDRGEKLFF. The CDR3 DNA is TGTGCCAGCAGCTTGGACCGCGGGGAAAAACTGTTTTTT.

The J gene is TRBJ1-1, the V gene TRBV10-3; 9 bases fit TRBD1. The CDR3 contains 15 residues. V trimming: 6 bases; J trimming: 4 bases; junction bases outside the gene matches: 9. Germline-derived CDR1 and CDR2 are ENHRY and SYGVKD. CDR3 amino acids: CAIRRQGVVGTEAFF. The CDR3 DNA is TGTGCCATCAGAAGACAGGGGGTGGTGGGCACTGAAGCTTTCTTT.

CDR3 loop: CATSRDGSLVVSEQYF. DNA of the CDR3: TGTGCCACCAGCAGAGATGGGAGTCTAGTTGTCAGCGAGCAGTACTTC. This chain connects TRBV15 to TRBJ2-7; possible D gene TRBD2, 5 bases. V lost 0 bases to trimming and J lost 6 bases, with 18 bases between them. The V gene's germline CDR1 is LNHNV and CDR2 YYDKDF (reference sequence). The CDR3 has 16 residues.

This clone turned up a few times. CDR3 DNA: TGTGCCAGCAGCTTGGACAGTTTGAACACTGAAGCTTTCTTT. Translation gives CASSLDSLNTEAFF. The gene calls are TRBV5-4 and TRBJ1-1; D is unresolved. Trimming shortened V by 0 bases and J by 0 bases, and 6 bases separated the two germline ends. The CDR3 length is 14 residues. The V gene's germline CDR1 is SGHNT and CDR2 YYREEE (reference sequence). Drawing the rest from reference TRBV5-4 and TRBJ1-1, the complete variable domain is ETGVTQSPTHLIKTRGQQVTLRCSSQSGHNTVSWYQQALGQGPQFIFQYYREEENGRGNFPPRFSGLQFPNYSSELNVNALELDDSALYLCASSLDSLNTEAFFGQGTRLTVV.

This clone was seen a few times. The V and J genes are TRBV18 and TRBJ2-1; TRBD2 aligns across 11 bases. J lost 0 bases, V lost 6 bases, and 10 bases had no gene match. Germline values: CDR1 KGHSH, CDR2 LQKENI. The CDR3 length is 18 residues. CDR3 DNA: TGTGCCAGCTCGCCTCTAGCGGGAGGACCTAGCTCCTACAATGAGCAGTTCTTC. The encoded protein is CASSPLAGGPSSYNEQFF.

The rearrangement joins TRBV18 to TRBJ1-1; possibly TRBD1 for D (5 bases). The CDR3 length is 14 residues. Trimming shortened V by 1 base and J by 0 bases, and 6 bases separated the two germline ends. The germline V gene encodes CDR1 KGHSH and CDR2 LQKENI. The CDR3 DNA reads as TGTGCCAGCTCACCACTAGGGGTGAACACTGAAGCTTTCTTT. It codes for CASSPLGVNTEAFF. Full variable domain (outside the CDR3, taken from reference TRBV18 and TRBJ1-1): NAGVMQNPRHLVRRRGQEARLRCSPMKGHSHVYWYRQLPEEGLKFMVYLQKENIIDESGMPKERFSAEFPKEGPSILRIQQVVRGDSAAYFCASSPLGVNTEAFFGQGTRLTVV.